The clone carrying this T cell receptor beta chain was seen many times. Its target is unknown. Germline V CDR1 and CDR2: SGHAT, FQNNGV. The CDR3 length is 13 residues. V was clipped by 1 base and J by 3 bases, with 6 bases between them. Amplification yielded TCR beta CDR3 regions, with RNA transcripts as the source. The HTBI primer set drove a first-round RT-PCR of the TCR CDR3. TCRdb recomputed calls from the multiplex PCR reads with MiXCR, one row per CDR3 protein. In the table there are 250,000 to 400,000 distinct CDR3 sequences, roughly 13% of which are singletons. This sample was included in a study of T cells in Graves' hyperthyroidism and ophthalmopathy. The authors obtained PBMCs from about 9.5 ml of fresh peripheral blood. The study's findings and limits: Blood also carried most thyroid clonotypes expanded above 0.001. Classification by a 13 V-J model distinguished ophthalmopathy from stable hyperthyroidism. Ophthalmopathy onset followed model prediction by a median approximately 7 months.

The chain carries TRBV11-2 and TRBJ1-2; D remains unclear. The sequence was obtained from a woman in her thirties or forties with Graves' ophthalmopathy. Sequenced material: blood. CDR3 in DNA: TGTGCCAGCAGCTTAGGACACGACTATGGCTACACCTTC. This translates into CASSLGHDYGYTF.